The T cell receptor beta chain under discussion was sequenced for a study of blood T cell repertoires in COVID-19. As for the study in general: Material from acute and convalescent COVID-19 was sourced from the United States, Italy and Spain. PBMCs, B-cell-depleted T cells, or T cells provided the cDNA or gDNA that made up the material.

Seattle participants joined during active infection and were tracked over time. V lost 2 bases to trimming and J lost 5 bases, with 7 bases between them. Germline V gene lookup returns CDR1 MDHEN and CDR2 SYDVKM. The CDR3 sequence is 14 residues long. Study processing details: The authors estimated nucleated cell counts from reference gene primer amplification. Here immunoSEQ multiplex PCR was the method, and the copy in TCRdb shows in-frame clones only, minus some. V, J and clone size were drawn from that table, and D and trimming were deduced from the DNA. The sample has approximately 280,000 clones, approximately 84% seen once; the top ten hold roughly 1.5%.

Source material: peripheral blood. The chain uses TRBV28 and TRBJ1-6; no definite D call. The TCR originated in a human donor with COVID-19, enrolled during active disease. The donor label of this sample is uncertain. The CDR3 sequence is CASSLRRNNSPLHF. For the CDR3, the DNA is TGTGCCAGCAGTTTAAGGCGGAATAATTCACCCCTCCACTTT.